This T cell receptor (beta chain) was recovered during a study of cytomegalovirus exposure and HLA in healthy donors. Use of 60 Vbeta and 13 Jbeta primers characterized the PCR. Assay used: immunoSEQ multiplex PCR; TCRdb lists only in-frame clones, some missing. The sample carries some 65,000 clones, about 70% recorded once. Turning to this clone: Its antigen remains unidentified.

Study-wide results and limits: According to the study, 150 to 200 TCR beta chains were cytomegalovirus-associated.

Germline loops: CDR1 ENHRY, CDR2 SYGVKD. Deletions cut 6 bases from V and 0 bases from J, with 11 bases between. This CDR3 spans 14 amino acids. The chain is built from TRBV10-3 and TRBJ1-1; TRBD1 might be the D (6 bases). Sequencing used PBMCs. The TCR comes from a woman in her twenties or thirties in good health and CMV-seronegative. CDR3 nucleotides: TGTGCCATCAGAGCAGGGGCCATGAACACTGAAGCTTTCTTT. Protein product: CAIRAGAMNTEAFF.